The clone carrying this TCR beta chain was counted at least ten times. Its specificity is not known. The data belong to a study of T cells in Graves' hyperthyroidism and ophthalmopathy. Findings and limits, study-wide: Appearing also in blood were most of the thyroid clonotypes expanded above 0.001.

Stable Graves' hyperthyroidism denoted no ophthalmopathy progression over 18 months. Disease duration under 2 months; hyperthyroidism patients were aged 18 to 65. Diagnostic decisions used clinical symptoms, serum thyroxine and TRAb, thyroid ultrasound and orbital computed tomography. V lost 3 bases, J lost 3 bases, and 8 bases lay in between. The CDR3 covers 13 residues. RNA transcripts gave rise to amplified TCR beta CDR3 regions. HTBI primers were employed in a first-round RT-PCR of the TCR CDR3. In TCRdb, the multiplex PCR reads were re-called with MiXCR into one record per CDR3 protein. The sample lists 470,000 or so distinct CDR3 sequences, 20% seen once, with 26% in the top ten.

This TCR derives from a man aged 18 to 30 with Graves' hyperthyroidism. The genes are TRBV12-3 or TRBV12-4 and TRBJ1-2; D not resolved. Sequences were obtained from blood. DNA for the CDR3: TGTGCCAGCAGTTTGACACCGTACTATGGCTACACCTTC. Translated: CASSLTPYYGYTF.